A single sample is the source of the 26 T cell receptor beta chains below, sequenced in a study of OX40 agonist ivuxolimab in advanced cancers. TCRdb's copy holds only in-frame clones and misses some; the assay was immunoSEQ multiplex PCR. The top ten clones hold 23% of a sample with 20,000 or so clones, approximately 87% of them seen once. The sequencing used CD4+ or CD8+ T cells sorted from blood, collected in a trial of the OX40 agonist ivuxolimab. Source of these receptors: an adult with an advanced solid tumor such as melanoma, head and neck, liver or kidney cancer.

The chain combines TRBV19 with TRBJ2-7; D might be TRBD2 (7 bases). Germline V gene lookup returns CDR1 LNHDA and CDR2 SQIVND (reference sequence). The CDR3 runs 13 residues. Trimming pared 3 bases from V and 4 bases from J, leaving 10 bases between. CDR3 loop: CASSMGGAYEQYF. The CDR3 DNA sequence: TGTGCCAGTAGTATGGGGGGGGCGTACGAGCAGTACTTC.

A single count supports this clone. CDR3 amino acids: CASDGGRSNTEAFF. In nucleotides, the CDR3 is TGTGCCAGCGACGGGGGGCGGTCAAACACTGAAGCTTTCTTT. The V and J genes are TRBV14 and TRBJ1-1; D is perhaps TRBD1 (6 bases). The ends were cut back, 8 bases at V and 2 bases at J, with 15 bases in the middle. This CDR3 has 14 amino acids. CDR1 and CDR2 (germline): SGHDN, FVKESK.

For the CDR3, the DNA is TGTGCCAGCAGCCCCGCTCAGGCCCCTTTTTGGTATGGCTACACCTTC. It translates to CASSPAQAPFWYGYTF. J is TRBJ1-2 and V is TRBV5-4; D uncertain. There are 16 residues in the CDR3. V lost 4 bases and J 5 bases, leaving 21 bases between the germline ends. Germline CDR1 SGHNT, CDR2 YYREEE (reference sequence).

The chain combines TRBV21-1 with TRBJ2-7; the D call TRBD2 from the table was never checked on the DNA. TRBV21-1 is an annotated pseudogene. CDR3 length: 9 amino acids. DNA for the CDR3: TGTGCCAGCAGCAATACTCGCCCCTTC. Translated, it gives CASSNTRPF.

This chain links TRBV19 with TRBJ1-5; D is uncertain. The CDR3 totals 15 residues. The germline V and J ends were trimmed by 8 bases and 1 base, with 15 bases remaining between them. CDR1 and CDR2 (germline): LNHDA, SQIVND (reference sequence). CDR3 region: CASLSLLGSNQPQHF. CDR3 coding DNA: TGTGCCAGTCTCAGCCTCTTGGGGAGCAATCAGCCCCAGCATTTT.

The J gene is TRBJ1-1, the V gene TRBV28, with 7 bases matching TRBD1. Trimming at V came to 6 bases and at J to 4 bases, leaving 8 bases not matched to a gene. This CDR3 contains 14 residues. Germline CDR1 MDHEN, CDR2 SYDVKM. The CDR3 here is CASSQQGIGTEAFF. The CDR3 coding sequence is TGTGCCAGCAGCCAACAGGGGATCGGCACTGAAGCTTTCTTT.

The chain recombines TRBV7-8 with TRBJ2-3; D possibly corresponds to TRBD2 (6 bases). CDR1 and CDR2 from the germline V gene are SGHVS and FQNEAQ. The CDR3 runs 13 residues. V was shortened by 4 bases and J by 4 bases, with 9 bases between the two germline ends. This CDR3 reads CASSSGTADTQYF. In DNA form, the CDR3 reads TGTGCCAGCAGCTCGGGGACTGCAGATACGCAGTATTTT.

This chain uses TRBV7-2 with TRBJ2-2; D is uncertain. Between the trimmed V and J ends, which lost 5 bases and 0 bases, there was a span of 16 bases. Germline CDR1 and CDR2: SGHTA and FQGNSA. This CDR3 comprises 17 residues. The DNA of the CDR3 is TGTGCCAGCAGCATACACCCAGAAGTCGCGAACACCGGGGAGCTGTTTTTT. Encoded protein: CASSIHPEVANTGELFF. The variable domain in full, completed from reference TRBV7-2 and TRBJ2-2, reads GAGVSQSPSNKVTEKGKDVELRCDPISGHTALYWYRQSLGQGLEFLIYFQGNSAPDKSGLPSDRFSAERTGGSVSTLTIQRTQQEDSAVYLCASSIHPEVANTGELFFGEGSRLTVL.

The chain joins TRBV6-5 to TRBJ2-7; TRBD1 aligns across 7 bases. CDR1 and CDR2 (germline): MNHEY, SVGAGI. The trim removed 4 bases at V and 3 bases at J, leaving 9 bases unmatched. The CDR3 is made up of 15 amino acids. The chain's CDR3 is CASSFDRANYYEQYF. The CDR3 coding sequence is TGTGCCAGCAGTTTTGACAGGGCAAACTACTACGAGCAGTACTTC.

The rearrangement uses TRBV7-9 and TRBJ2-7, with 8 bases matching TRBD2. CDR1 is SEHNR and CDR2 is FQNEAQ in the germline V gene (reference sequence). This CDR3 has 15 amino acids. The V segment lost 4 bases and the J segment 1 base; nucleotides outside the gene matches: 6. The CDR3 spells CASSSSAGASYEQYF. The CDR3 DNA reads TGTGCCAGCAGCTCCTCAGCGGGGGCATCCTACGAGCAGTACTTC.

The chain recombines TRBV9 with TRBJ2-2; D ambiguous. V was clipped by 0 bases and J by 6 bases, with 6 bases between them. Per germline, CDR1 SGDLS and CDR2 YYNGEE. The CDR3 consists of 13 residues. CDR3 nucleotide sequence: TGTGCCAGCAGCGTAGAGCTGGCCGGGGAGCTGTTTTTT. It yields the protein CASSVELAGELFF.

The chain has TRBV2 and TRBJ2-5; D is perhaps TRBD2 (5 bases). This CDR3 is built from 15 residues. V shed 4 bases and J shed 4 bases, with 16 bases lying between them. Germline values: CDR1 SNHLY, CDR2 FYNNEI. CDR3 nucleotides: TGTGCCAGCAGTGCGGGAATTTCTCGACCAGAGACCCAGTACTTC. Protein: CASSAGISRPETQYF.

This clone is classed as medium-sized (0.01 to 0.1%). The CDR3 is CASSLTTEAFF. The CDR3 nucleotides are TGTGCCAGCAGCTTAACGACTGAAGCTTTCTTT. The chain links TRBV7-9 to TRBJ1-1, with unresolved D. Germline lookup yields CDR1 SEHNR and CDR2 FQNEAQ (reference sequence). V shed 2 bases and J shed 5 bases, with 3 bases lying between them. The CDR3 extends over 11 amino acids.

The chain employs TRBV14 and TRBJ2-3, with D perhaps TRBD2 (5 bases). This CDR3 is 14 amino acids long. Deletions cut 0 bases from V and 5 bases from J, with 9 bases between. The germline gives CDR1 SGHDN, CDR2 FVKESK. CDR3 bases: TGTGCCAGCAGCCAAGAGAATAGCGTAGATACGCAGTATTTT. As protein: CASSQENSVDTQYF.

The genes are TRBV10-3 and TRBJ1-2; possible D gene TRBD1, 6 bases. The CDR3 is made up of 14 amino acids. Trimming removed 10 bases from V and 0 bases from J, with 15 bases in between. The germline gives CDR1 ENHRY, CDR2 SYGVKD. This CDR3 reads CATMGGFTNYGYTF. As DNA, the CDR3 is TGTGCCACCATGGGGGGCTTTACTAACTATGGCTACACCTTC.

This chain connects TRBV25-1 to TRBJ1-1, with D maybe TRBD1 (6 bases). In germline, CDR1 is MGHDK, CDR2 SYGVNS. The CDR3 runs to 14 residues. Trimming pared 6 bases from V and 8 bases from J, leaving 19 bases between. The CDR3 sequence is CASRGTGLQGEAFF. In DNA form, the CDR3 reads TGTGCCAGCAGGGGAACAGGGCTGCAAGGGGAAGCTTTCTTT.

The CDR3 bases are TGTGCCAGCAGTGGACAGGGGCCTCTTGAAAAACTGTTTTTT. This gives the protein CASSGQGPLEKLFF. The chain recombines TRBV9 with TRBJ1-4, with 9 bases identical to TRBD1. Germline V gene lookup returns CDR1 SGDLS and CDR2 YYNGEE. There are 14 residues in the CDR3. With V trimmed by 5 bases and J by 7 bases, 6 bases remained unmatched.

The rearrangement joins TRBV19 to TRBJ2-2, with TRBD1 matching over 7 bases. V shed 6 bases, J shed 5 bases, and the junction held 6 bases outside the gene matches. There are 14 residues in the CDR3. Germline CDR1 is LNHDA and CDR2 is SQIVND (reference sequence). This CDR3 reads CASRGTGATGELFF. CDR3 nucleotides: TGTGCCAGTAGGGGCACAGGGGCTACCGGGGAGCTGTTTTTT.

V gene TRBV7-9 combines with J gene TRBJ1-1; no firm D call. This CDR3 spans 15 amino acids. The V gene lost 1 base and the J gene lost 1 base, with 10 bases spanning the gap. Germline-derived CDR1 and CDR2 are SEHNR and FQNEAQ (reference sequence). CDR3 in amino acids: CASSLVGSTNTEAFF. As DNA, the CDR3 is TGTGCCAGCAGCTTAGTTGGGAGCACGAACACTGAAGCTTTCTTT.

The CDR3 nucleotides read TGTGCCACCCTGCGCCAGGGACGAAACACTGAAGCTTTCTTT. It codes for CATLRQGRNTEAFF. The V call is TRBV28, the J call TRBJ1-1; tentative D call: TRBD1 (5 bases). Trimming removed 10 bases at V and 2 bases at J, with 17 bases between. The CDR3 is made up of 14 amino acids. The germline V gene has CDR1 MDHEN and CDR2 SYDVKM.

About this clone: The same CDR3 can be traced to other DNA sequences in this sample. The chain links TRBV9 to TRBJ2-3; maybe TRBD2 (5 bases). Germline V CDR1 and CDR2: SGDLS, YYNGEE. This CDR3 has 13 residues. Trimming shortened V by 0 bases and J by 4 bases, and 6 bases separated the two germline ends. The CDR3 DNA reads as TGTGCCAGCAGCGTAGGGACTCCAGATACGCAGTATTTT. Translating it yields CASSVGTPDTQYF.

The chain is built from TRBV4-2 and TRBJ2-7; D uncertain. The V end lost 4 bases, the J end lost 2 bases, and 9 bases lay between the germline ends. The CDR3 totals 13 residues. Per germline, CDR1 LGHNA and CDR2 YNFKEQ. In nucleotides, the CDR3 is TGTGCCAGCAGCCCAGACGGAACCTACGAGCAGTACTTC. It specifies CASSPDGTYEQYF.

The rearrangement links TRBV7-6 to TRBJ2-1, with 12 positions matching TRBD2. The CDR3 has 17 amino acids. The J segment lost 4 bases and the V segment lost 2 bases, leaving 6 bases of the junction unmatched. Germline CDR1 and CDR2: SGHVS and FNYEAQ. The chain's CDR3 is CASSLSRLAGVYNEQFF. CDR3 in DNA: TGTGCCAGCAGCTTAAGTCGACTAGCGGGGGTTTACAATGAGCAGTTCTTC.

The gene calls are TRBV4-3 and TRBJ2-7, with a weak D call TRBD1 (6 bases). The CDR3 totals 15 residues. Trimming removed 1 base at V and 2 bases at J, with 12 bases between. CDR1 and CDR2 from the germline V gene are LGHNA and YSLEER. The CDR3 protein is CASSQGTVFTYEQYF. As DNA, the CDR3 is TGCGCCAGCAGCCAAGGGACAGTTTTCACCTACGAGCAGTACTTC.

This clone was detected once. Written as DNA, the CDR3 is TGTGCCAGCACACCCGAACAGTCGGGCAATATGTATGGCTACACCTTC. Encoded protein: CASTPEQSGNMYGYTF. The gene calls are TRBV2 and TRBJ1-2; D not certain. V lost 7 bases to trimming and J lost 5 bases, with 23 bases between them. Germline CDR1 SNHLY, CDR2 FYNNEI. This CDR3 contains 16 residues.

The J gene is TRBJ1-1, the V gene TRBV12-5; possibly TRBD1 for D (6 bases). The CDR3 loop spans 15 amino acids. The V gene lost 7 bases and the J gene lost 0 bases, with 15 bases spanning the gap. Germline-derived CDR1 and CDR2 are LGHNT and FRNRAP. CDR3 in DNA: TGTGCTAGTGTACTGGAGGGGGATCTGAACACTGAAGCTTTCTTT. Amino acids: CASVLEGDLNTEAFF.